This TCR beta chain was captured by sequencing in a study of T cells in women clearing cervical HPV infection. The germline gives CDR1 DFQATT, CDR2 SNEGSKA (reference sequence). Trimming removed 2 bases from V and 4 bases from J; junction bases left unmatched: 7. The CDR3 loop spans 15 amino acids. TCRdb's copy holds only in-frame clones and misses some; the assay was immunoSEQ multiplex PCR. This sample's table reports about 20,000 clones. With regard to this clone: Read sequence stops 3 residues before the CDR3 end, and the germline J gene provides the missing end.

The sample consisted of blood buffy coat. The chain links TRBV20-1 to TRBJ2-1; TRBD2 aligns across 8 bases. This clonotype originated in a woman aged 18 to 75 with a cervical HPV16 infection that either progressed to CIN3+ or cleared (not recorded which). CDR3 sequence: CSARKAGALYNEQFF. The CDR3 bases that were read are TGCAGTGCTAGAAAAGCGGGAGCCCTTTACAATGAG.